This T cell receptor beta chain was sequenced in a study of T cells after yellow fever vaccination. General study points: Among all clonotypes, a small share was observed in both CD4 and CD8 compartments. Bulk-population clonotypes that are abundant could appear as contaminants in FACS-sorted repertoires.

Notes on this clonotype: Its matching antigen is unknown.

There are 13 residues in the CDR3. In germline, CDR1 is SQVTM, CDR2 ANQGSEA. V was trimmed by 8 bases and J by 2 bases, leaving 15 bases between them. In TCRdb, the 5' RACE reads were re-called with MiXCR into one record per CDR3 protein. The profile shows 500,000 to 650,000 distinct CDR3 sequences, roughly an eighth of them singletons. The sequencing used PBMCs, collected on the day of the yellow fever booster vaccination. The gene calls are TRBV29-1 and TRBJ2-5; D uncertain. This clonotype was obtained from a man younger than 40 who received the YFV17D yellow fever vaccine. CDR3 in DNA: TGCAGCTTAAGGAAAGAAAAGCAAGAGACCCAGTACTTC. It codes for CSLRKEKQETQYF.